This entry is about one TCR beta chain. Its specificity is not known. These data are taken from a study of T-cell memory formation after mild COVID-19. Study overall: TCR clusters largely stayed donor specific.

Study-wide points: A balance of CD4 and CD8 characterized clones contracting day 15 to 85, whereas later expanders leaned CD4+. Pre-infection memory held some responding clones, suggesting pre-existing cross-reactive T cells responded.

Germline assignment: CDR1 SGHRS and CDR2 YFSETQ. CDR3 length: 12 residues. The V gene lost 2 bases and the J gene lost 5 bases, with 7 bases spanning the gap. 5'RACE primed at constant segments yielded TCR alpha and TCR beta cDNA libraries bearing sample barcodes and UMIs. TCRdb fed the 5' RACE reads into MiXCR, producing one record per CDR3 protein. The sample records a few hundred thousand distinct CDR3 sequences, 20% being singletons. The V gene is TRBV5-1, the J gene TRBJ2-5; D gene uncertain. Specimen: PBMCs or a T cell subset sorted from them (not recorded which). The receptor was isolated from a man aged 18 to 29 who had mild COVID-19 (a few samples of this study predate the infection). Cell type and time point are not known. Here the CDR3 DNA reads TGCGCCAGCAGCTTCGGGTATGAGACCCAGTACTTC. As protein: CASSFGYETQYF.